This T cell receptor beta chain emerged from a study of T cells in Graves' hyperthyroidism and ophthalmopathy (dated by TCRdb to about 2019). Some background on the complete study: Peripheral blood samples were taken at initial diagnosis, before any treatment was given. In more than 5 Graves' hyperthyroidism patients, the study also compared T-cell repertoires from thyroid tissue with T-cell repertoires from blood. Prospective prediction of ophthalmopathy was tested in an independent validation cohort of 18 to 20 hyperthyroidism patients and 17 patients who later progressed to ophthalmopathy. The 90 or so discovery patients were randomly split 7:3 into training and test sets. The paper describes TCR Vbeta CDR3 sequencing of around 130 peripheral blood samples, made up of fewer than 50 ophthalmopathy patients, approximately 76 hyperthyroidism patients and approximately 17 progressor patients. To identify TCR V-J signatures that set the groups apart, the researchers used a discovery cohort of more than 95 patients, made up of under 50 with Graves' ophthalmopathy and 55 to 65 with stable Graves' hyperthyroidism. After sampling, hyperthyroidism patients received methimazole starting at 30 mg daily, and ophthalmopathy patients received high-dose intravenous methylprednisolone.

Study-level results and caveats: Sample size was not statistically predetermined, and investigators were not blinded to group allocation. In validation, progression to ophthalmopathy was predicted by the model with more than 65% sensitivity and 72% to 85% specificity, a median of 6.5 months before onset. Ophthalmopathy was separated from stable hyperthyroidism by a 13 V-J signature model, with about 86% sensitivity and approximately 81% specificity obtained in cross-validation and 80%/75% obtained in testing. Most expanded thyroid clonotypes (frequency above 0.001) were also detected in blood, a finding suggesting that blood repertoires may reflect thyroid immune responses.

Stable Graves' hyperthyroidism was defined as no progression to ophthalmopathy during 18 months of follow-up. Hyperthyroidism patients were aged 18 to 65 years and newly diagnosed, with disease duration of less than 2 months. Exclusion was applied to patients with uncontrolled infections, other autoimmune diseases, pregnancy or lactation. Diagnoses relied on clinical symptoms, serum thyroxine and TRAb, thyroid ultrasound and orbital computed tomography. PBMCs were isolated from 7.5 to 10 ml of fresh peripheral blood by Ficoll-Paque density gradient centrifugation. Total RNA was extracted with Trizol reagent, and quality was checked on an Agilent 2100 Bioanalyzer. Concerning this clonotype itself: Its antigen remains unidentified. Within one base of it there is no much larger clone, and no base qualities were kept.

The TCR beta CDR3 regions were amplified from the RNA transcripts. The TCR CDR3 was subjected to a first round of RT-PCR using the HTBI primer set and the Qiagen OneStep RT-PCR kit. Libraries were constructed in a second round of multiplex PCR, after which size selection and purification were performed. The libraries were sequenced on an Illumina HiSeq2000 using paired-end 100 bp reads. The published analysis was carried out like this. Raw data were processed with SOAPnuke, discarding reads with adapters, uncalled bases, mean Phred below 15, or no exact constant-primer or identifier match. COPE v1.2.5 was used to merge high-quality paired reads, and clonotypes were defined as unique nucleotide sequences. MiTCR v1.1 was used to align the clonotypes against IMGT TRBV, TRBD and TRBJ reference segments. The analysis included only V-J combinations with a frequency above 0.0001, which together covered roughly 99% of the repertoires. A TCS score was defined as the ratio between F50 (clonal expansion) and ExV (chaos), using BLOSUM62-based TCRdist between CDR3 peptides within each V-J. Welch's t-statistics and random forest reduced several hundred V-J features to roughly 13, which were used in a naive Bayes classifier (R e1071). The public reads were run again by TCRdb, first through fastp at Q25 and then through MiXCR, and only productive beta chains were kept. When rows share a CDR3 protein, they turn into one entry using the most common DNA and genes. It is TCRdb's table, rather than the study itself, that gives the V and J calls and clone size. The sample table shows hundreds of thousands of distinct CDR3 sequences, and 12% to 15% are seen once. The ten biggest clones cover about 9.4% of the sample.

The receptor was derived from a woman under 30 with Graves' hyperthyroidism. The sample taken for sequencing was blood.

The nucleotides read TGTGCCATCCCCGACACTGAAGCTTTCTTT. This translates into CAIPDTEAFF. This chain joins TRBV2 to TRBJ1-1; the D gene lacks a confident call. The germline ends are 6 bases apart after V is trimmed by 10 bases and J by 3 bases. CDR1 and CDR2, per the germline V gene, are SNHLY and FYNNEI. From cysteine to phenylalanine, the CDR3 is 10 amino acids long. Of the read, only the CDR3 DNA is kept; its 30 bases are in frame from base 1.